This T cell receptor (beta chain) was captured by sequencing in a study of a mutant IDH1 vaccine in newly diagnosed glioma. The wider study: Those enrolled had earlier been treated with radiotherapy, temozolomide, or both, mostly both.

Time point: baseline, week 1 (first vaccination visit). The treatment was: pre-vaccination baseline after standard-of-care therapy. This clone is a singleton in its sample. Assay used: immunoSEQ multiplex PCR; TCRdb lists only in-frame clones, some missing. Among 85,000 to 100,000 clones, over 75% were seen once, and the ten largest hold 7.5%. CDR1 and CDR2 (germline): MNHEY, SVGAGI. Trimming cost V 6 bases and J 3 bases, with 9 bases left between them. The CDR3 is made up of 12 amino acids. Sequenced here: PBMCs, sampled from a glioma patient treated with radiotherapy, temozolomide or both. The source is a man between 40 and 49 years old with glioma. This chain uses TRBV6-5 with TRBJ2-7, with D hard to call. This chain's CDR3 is CASSLDHYEQYF. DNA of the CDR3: TGTGCCAGCAGCTTGGATCACTACGAGCAGTACTTC.